Included here is one TCR beta chain sequence, with context. Its antigen remains unidentified. All of the isolated RNA was reverse transcribed, so expressed TCRB transcripts were sequenced. Libraries were prepared by immunoSEQ multiplex PCR; TCRdb keeps only in-frame clonotypes and omits some of them. The sample consists of around 430,000 clones, roughly 30% of them appearing once. The data belong to a study of beta chain features in type 1 diabetes. Study findings and constraints: Shorter TCRB CDR3s, moderately but significantly so, were found in Type 1 diabetes patients in all four CD4+ subsets.

Per germline, CDR1 SGHNT and CDR2 YYREEE (reference sequence). V lost 3 bases to trimming and J lost 6 bases; unmatched junction nucleotides: 10. The CDR3 is made up of 15 amino acids. Using CD45RO/CCR7/CD25/CD127/CD95/CD27, CD4+ naive, central memory, regulatory and stem cell-like memory cells were sorted. The sequenced sample was naive CD4+ T cells from blood. The chain has TRBV5-4 and TRBJ2-3; 7 nucleotides match TRBD2. The source of this sequence is a man younger than 35 in good health. CDR3 protein: CASSSRGSVRDTQYF. The DNA for the CDR3 is TGTGCCAGCAGCTCGCGGGGGTCGGTTAGGGATACGCAGTATTTT.